Listed below are T cell receptor beta chains from one sample, sequenced in a study of OX40 agonist ivuxolimab in advanced cancers. Using immunoSEQ multiplex PCR, the repertoire was profiled, and TCRdb retains in-frame clones only, with some absent. The top ten hold roughly 0.56% of the sample, which has about 100,000 clones, 85% to 95% seen once. Sequenced material: CD4+ or CD8+ T cells sorted from blood, taken in a trial of the OX40 agonist ivuxolimab. The receptors were gathered from an adult with an advanced solid tumor such as melanoma, head and neck, liver or kidney cancer. Both conserved end residues are part of each CDR3. The D gene is left open where the match is weak. The size of a clone is reported for some rows only, either as once, few or many, or as a class for expanded clones.

v_call,j_call,clone_size,cdr3_length,d_call,cdr3_nt,cdr3_aa
TRBV29-1,TRBJ2-7,.,14,TRBD1,TGCAGCGTGGATCCGGGACAGGGGTACCACGAGCAGTACTTC,CSVDPGQGYHEQYF
TRBV30,TRBJ2-5,.,15,.,TGTGCCTGGAGTGCGTGGACCGGTACCCAAGAGACCCAGTACTTC,CAWSAWTGTQETQYF
TRBV18,TRBJ1-2,.,16,TRBD1,TGTGCCAGCTCACCCCGGACAGGGGACGGCTACTATGGCTACACCTTC,CASSPRTGDGYYGYTF
TRBV27,TRBJ2-1,.,16,.,TGTGCCAGCAGTTTCCCACCGGGGGCCCGAAACAATGAGCAGTTCTTC,CASSFPPGARNNEQFF
TRBV9,TRBJ2-2,.,14,.,TGTGCCAGCAGCGTAGCCGGGAACGCGGGGGAGCTGTTTTTT,CASSVAGNAGELFF
TRBV7-9,TRBJ1-4,.,14,TRBD1,TGTGCCAGCAGCTCGGGACAGCCAAATGAAAAACTGTTTTTT,CASSSGQPNEKLFF
TRBV10-1,TRBJ2-7,.,14,TRBD1,TGCGCCAGCAGTGAGGGGACAGTGAACTACGAGCAGTACTTC,CASSEGTVNYEQYF
TRBV4-3,TRBJ2-1,.,17,.,TGCGCCAGCAGCCAAGATGGCTATGGGAGCTCCTACAATGAGCAGTTCTTC,CASSQDGYGSSYNEQFF
TRBV29-1,TRBJ2-5,.,12,.,TGCAGCGTTGTGGACAGCCCGGATGCCCAGTACTTC,CSVVDSPDAQYF
TRBV11-2,TRBJ2-1,.,17,TRBD2,TGTGCCAGCAGCCCCAGACCCGGGGGACTAGTTGCCAATGAGCAGTTCTTC,CASSPRPGGLVANEQFF
TRBV7-2,TRBJ2-2,once,15,.,TGTGCCAGCAGCTTAGAGTCCGGGCGGATCGGGGAGCTGTTTTTT,CASSLESGRIGELFF
TRBV5-1,TRBJ2-3,.,14,TRBD2,TGCGCCAGCAGCTTTAGCGGGGGCACAGATACGCAGTATTTT,CASSFSGGTDTQYF
TRBV7-2,TRBJ2-7,few,14,.,TGTGCCAGCAGCTTAGTCTCAGCCACCTACGAGCAGTACTTC,CASSLVSATYEQYF
TRBV28,TRBJ2-7,.,15,TRBD1,TGTGCCAGCAGCCCCGGGACAGGGTCTTTAGCCGAGCAGTACTTC,CASSPGTGSLAEQYF
TRBV28,TRBJ1-1,.,15,.,TGTGCCAGCAGTAAATTCAGGGCAGGAGATACTGAAGCTTTCTTT,CASSKFRAGDTEAFF
TRBV18,TRBJ2-7,.,14,TRBD1,TGTGCCAGCTCAGCGGGACAGGGGTTTTACGAGCAGTACTTC,CASSAGQGFYEQYF
TRBV7-8,TRBJ2-2,.,17,.,TGTGCCAGCAGCTTATCCTTGAGAACAGCGAACACCGGGGAGCTGTTTTTT,CASSLSLRTANTGELFF
TRBV7-9,TRBJ2-7,.,15,.,TGTGCCAGCAGCTTAGAGGGCAGAGCTATCTACGAGCAGTACTTC,CASSLEGRAIYEQYF